These 15 T cell receptor beta chains originate from one sample sequenced in a study of a mutant IDH1 vaccine in newly diagnosed glioma. The time point is: week 35, safety follow-up. Every vaccination contained 300 ug of the mutant IDH1 20-mer peptide and was paired with topical imiquimod. The repertoire was sequenced with immunoSEQ multiplex PCR; TCRdb's copy has only in-frame clones and lacks some. The table has more than 25,000 clones, roughly 82% seen once. For these receptors, no antigen is known. Source: PBMCs, taken from a glioma patient whose treatment included an IDH1 peptide vaccine. Every receptor here comes from a man aged 50-59 years with glioma.

CDR3 DNA sequence: TGTGCCAGCAGCTACTCAGGTACCTACGAGCAGTACTTC. This encodes CASSYSGTYEQYF. The chain recombines TRBV5-6 with TRBJ2-7; D is unresolved. Germline assignment: CDR1 SGHDT and CDR2 YYEEEE. Between the trimmed V and J ends, which lost 3 bases and 2 bases, there was a span of 9 bases. The CDR3 is made up of 13 amino acids.

V usage is TRBV28 and J usage is TRBJ1-1; D possibly corresponds to TRBD1 (5 bases). The CDR3 spans 12 residues. CDR1 is MDHEN, CDR2 SYDVKM, per germline. The ends were cut back, 2 bases at V and 7 bases at J, with 8 bases in the middle. The CDR3 spells CASSLGGVEAFF. CDR3 coding DNA: TGTGCCAGCAGTTTAGGGGGGGTTGAAGCTTTCTTT.

V is TRBV7-2 and J is TRBJ2-1; no firm D call. In germline, CDR1 is SGHTA, CDR2 FQGNSA. CDR3 size: 11 residues. The ends were cut back, 2 bases at V and 9 bases at J, with 5 bases in the middle. CDR3 DNA sequence: TGTGCCAGCAGCTTATATATTGAGCAGTTCTTC. This sequence encodes CASSLYIEQFF.

This clone was seen a handful of times. The V gene is TRBV4-1, the J gene TRBJ2-3; 9 bases are a match to TRBD1. The CDR3 is made up of 15 amino acids. Trimming cost V 5 bases and J 3 bases; bases outside gene matches: 6. Germline values: CDR1 MGHRA, CDR2 YSYEKL. This CDR3 reads CASSSDRGITDTQYF. For the CDR3, the DNA is TGCGCCAGCAGCTCTGACAGGGGGATAACAGATACGCAGTATTTT.

This chain uses TRBV15 with TRBJ2-1; maybe TRBD1 (5 bases). Trimming removed 5 bases from V and 0 bases from J, with 11 bases in between. CDR3 size: 15 residues. CDR1 LNHNV and CDR2 YYDKDF come from the germline V gene (reference sequence). This chain's CDR3 is CATSLGVSSYNEQFF. In DNA, the CDR3 is TGTGCCACCAGCCTAGGGGTGAGCTCCTACAATGAGCAGTTCTTC.

The chain uses TRBV5-4 and TRBJ1-4; D unresolved. Germline CDR1 is SGHNT and CDR2 is YYREEE (reference sequence). The CDR3 length is 14 residues. V lost 5 bases and J lost 6, with 14 bases in between. The CDR3 DNA is TGTGCCAGCAGTACACCCGGAGGCGATGAAAAACTGTTTTTT. This sequence encodes CASSTPGGDEKLFF.

V and J are TRBV9 and TRBJ1-2, with D possibly being TRBD1 (5 bases). The ends were cut back, 4 bases at V and 8 bases at J, with 18 bases in the middle. The CDR3 spans 14 residues. The germline V gene has CDR1 SGDLS and CDR2 YYNGEE. CDR3 bases: TGTGCCAGCAGCCCCCTTCCTACGCGGGACGGCTACACCTTC. As protein: CASSPLPTRDGYTF.

The chain is built from TRBV29-1 and TRBJ2-7; 9 bases match TRBD1. The CDR3 has 13 amino acids. J gave up 4 bases and V 1 base, and 2 bases lay outside the gene matches. Germline V gene data show CDR1 as SQVTM and CDR2 as ANQGSEA. Here the CDR3 DNA reads TGCAGCGTTGAAGGACAGGGGGGGTACGAGCAGTACTTC. Protein: CSVEGQGGYEQYF.

The chain joins TRBV10-3 to TRBJ1-4; 7 nucleotides agree with TRBD1. Germline CDR1 ENHRY, CDR2 SYGVKD. V trimming: 2 bases; J trimming: 2 bases; junction bases outside the gene matches: 2. This CDR3 contains 15 residues. The CDR3 protein is CAISEQTGTNEKLFF. As DNA, the CDR3 is TGTGCCATCAGTGAGCAGACAGGGACTAATGAAAAACTGTTTTTT.

The V gene is TRBV23-1, the J gene TRBJ2-7; no firm D call. TRBV23-1 is designated an ORF whose function remains uncertain. The CDR3 sequence is 13 residues long. V lost 11 bases to trimming and J lost 3 bases, with 17 bases between them. DNA for the CDR3: TGCGCCCCCCGTGGAAAACGAAGCTACGAGCAGTACTTC. Amino acids: CAPRGKRSYEQYF.

This clone was counted a single time. The V call is TRBV7-9, the J call TRBJ1-4; tentatively, D is TRBD1 (6 bases). Trimming took 3 bases from V and 8 from J, leaving 16 bases between them. From germline, CDR1 is SEHNR and CDR2 FQNEAQ (reference sequence). The CDR3 contains 15 residues. CDR3 region: CASSFTQGGGEKLFF. The CDR3 coding sequence is TGTGCCAGCAGCTTTACACAGGGTGGTGGCGAAAAACTGTTTTTT.

The rearrangement joins TRBV29-1 to TRBJ2-7; tentative D call: TRBD1 (5 bases). CDR1 SQVTM and CDR2 ANQGSEA come from the germline V gene. The CDR3 loop spans 12 amino acids. The V end was cut by 3 bases, the J end by 3 bases, with 9 bases between. The CDR3 DNA is TGCAGCGTTGACGGGCAGGGCTACGAGCAGTACTTC. Protein sequence: CSVDGQGYEQYF.

In this sample, this clone turned up a few times. This sequence joins TRBV7-2 and TRBJ2-5; tentative D call: TRBD1 (5 bases). The length of the CDR3 is 14 residues. V shed 5 bases and J shed 5 bases, with 15 bases lying between them. The germline V gene has CDR1 SGHTA and CDR2 FQGNSA. The DNA of the CDR3 is TGTGCCAGCAGCCCCCAGGCAGGGCGGGAGACCCAGTACTTC. This translates into CASSPQAGRETQYF.

Turning to this clone: The junction departs from the called germline gene at one end, perhaps through a read error. The chain employs TRBV7-2 and TRBJ2-7; the D gene is possibly TRBD1 (6 bases). There are 15 residues in the CDR3. From germline, CDR1 is SGHTA and CDR2 FQGNSA. In DNA, the CDR3 is TGTGCCAGCAGCGCCTCCGGGACATCTTCCTTCGAGCAGTACTTC. This sequence encodes CASSASGTSSFEQYF.

The V gene is TRBV4-1, the J gene TRBJ2-2; the match to TRBD2 covers 9 bases. V gave up 5 bases and J gave up 5 bases; unmatched junction bases: 6. The CDR3 is made up of 15 amino acids. The V gene's germline CDR1 is MGHRA and CDR2 YSYEKL. The CDR3 nucleotides read TGCGCCAGCAGCTCGCGGGAGGGCGGGACCGGGGAGCTGTTTTTT. Protein: CASSSREGGTGELFF.